The entry below gives a single T cell receptor beta chain sequence along with its context. These data originate in a study of cytomegalovirus exposure and HLA in healthy donors. Both 60 Vbeta primers and 13 Jbeta primers went into the PCR. Profiling relied on immunoSEQ multiplex PCR, and the TCRdb table lists in-frame clones only, not all of them. The sample contains around 110,000 clones, 9% to 10% of which appear only once. The source is a man aged 25 to 45 in good health and CMV-seronegative. Sequencing was performed on PBMCs.

CDR3 sequence (DNA): TGCGCCAGCAGCCCGGTGGGGGGGGCCAATCAGCCCCAGCATTTT. Residues: CASSPVGGANQPQHF. V is TRBV4-1 and J is TRBJ1-5, with a tentative D call TRBD1 (6 bases). CDR1 MGHRA and CDR2 YSYEKL come from the germline V gene. The length of the CDR3 is 15 residues. V was pared by 4 bases and J by 3 bases, with 13 bases between.